Shown below are 10 T cell receptor beta chains from a single sample sequenced in a study of blood T cell repertoires in COVID-19. Clones were sequenced by immunoSEQ multiplex PCR, and TCRdb holds only the in-frame ones, with some missing. There are roughly 140,000 clones in the sample; over 70% occur only once, and roughly 10% lies in the top ten. The sample consisted of PBMCs or T cells enriched from blood (not recorded which). These receptors came from a man between 60 and 75 years old who had recovered from COVID-19.

This clone occurred once. V and J are TRBV14 and TRBJ2-6; 7 bases align to TRBD2. The V segment lost 10 bases and the J segment 2 bases; nucleotides outside the gene matches: 5. Germline V gene data show CDR1 as SGHDN and CDR2 as FVKESK. The CDR3 runs to 14 residues. CDR3 protein: CAISSGAGANVLTF. Here the CDR3 DNA reads TGTGCCATCTCGAGCGGGGCTGGGGCCAACGTCCTGACTTTC.

CDR3 sequence (DNA): TGTGCCAGCAGTTTATTCGGACATTCCTCCTACGAGCAGTACTTC. This gives the protein CASSLFGHSSYEQYF. The V and J genes are TRBV28 and TRBJ2-7; perhaps TRBD1 as D (5 bases). V gave up 1 base and J gave up 0 bases, with 10 bases separating them. Germline CDR1 and CDR2: MDHEN and SYDVKM. The CDR3 is 15 residues long. Complete variable domain (other parts from reference TRBV28 and TRBJ2-7): DVKVTQSSRYLVKRTGEKVFLECVQDMDHENMFWYRQDPGLGLRLIYFSYDVKMKEKGDIPEGYSVSREKKERFSLILESASTNQTSMYLCASSLFGHSSYEQYFGPGTRLTVT.

The V call is TRBV20-1, the J call TRBJ2-7; 8 bases line up with TRBD1. The CDR3 covers 14 residues. The V gene end was trimmed by 3 bases and the J gene end by 3 bases; junction bases not matched to a gene: 7. Per the germline V gene, CDR1 is DFQATT and CDR2 is SNEGSKA (reference sequence). The CDR3 protein is CSASPSGTGYEQYF. In nucleotides, the CDR3 is TGCAGTGCTAGTCCGTCCGGGACAGGCTACGAGCAGTACTTC.

This chain connects TRBV5-5 to TRBJ2-7; 9 bases agree with TRBD2. The CDR3 is 15 residues long. Germline CDR1 reads SGHKS; CDR2 reads YYEKEE (reference sequence). V gave up 0 bases and J gave up 5 bases; unmatched junction bases: 6. The CDR3 nucleotides are TGTGCCAGCAGCTTGGGGCCCGGGACTAGCAACGAGCAGTACTTC. This gives the protein CASSLGPGTSNEQYF. Based on the CDR3 plus reference TRBV5-5 and TRBJ2-7, the full variable domain is DAGVTQSPTHLIKTRGQQVTLRCSPISGHKSVSWYQQVLGQGPQFIFQYYEKEERGRGNFPDRFSARQFPNYSSELNVNALLLGDSALYLCASSLGPGTSNEQYFGPGTRLTVT.

V usage is TRBV3-1 (or the pseudogene TRBV3-2) and J usage is TRBJ1-1; maybe TRBD1 (6 bases). V lost 2 bases, J lost 5 bases, and 12 bases lay in between. This CDR3 region has 14 residues. Germline V gene data show CDR1 as LGHDT and CDR2 as YNNKEL (reference sequence). The CDR3 sequence: CASSQRDKQTEAFF. In DNA, the CDR3 is TGTGCCAGCAGCCAAAGGGACAAGCAAACTGAAGCTTTCTTT.

This clone is a singleton in its sample. The genes are TRBV4-2 and TRBJ1-4, with TRBD1 matching over 8 bases. The germline V gene has CDR1 LGHNA and CDR2 YNFKEQ. CDR3 length: 13 amino acids. V was clipped by 8 bases and J by 7 bases; unmatched bases: 6. The CDR3 DNA reads as TGTGCCAGCCCCAGGGGGCGCCTTGAAAAACTGTTTTTT. Translating gives CASPRGRLEKLFF.

This clone occurred a few times. The V gene is TRBV28, the J gene TRBJ2-7; D is undetermined. This CDR3 is 13 amino acids long. V lost 6 bases and J 6 bases, leaving 15 bases between the germline ends. CDR1 is MDHEN, CDR2 SYDVKM, per germline. CDR3 coding DNA: TGTGCCAGCAGCCCTGATTCCTTCGGCGAGCAGTACTTC. Translated, it gives CASSPDSFGEQYF. Full variable domain (missing parts from reference TRBV28 and TRBJ2-7): DVKVTQSSRYLVKRTGEKVFLECVQDMDHENMFWYRQDPGLGLRLIYFSYDVKMKEKGDIPEGYSVSREKKERFSLILESASTNQTSMYLCASSPDSFGEQYFGPGTRLTVT.

The V gene is TRBV20-1, the J gene TRBJ1-2; tentatively, D is TRBD1 (5 bases). Trimming pared 3 bases from V and 2 bases from J, leaving 10 bases between. Per the germline V gene, CDR1 is DFQATT and CDR2 is SNEGSKA (reference sequence). This CDR3 has 13 amino acids. CDR3 bases: TGCAGTGCTAGTAGCAGGGCCAACTATGGCTACACCTTC. The encoded protein is CSASSRANYGYTF.

As concerns this clone: Other DNA sequences from this sample encode an identical CDR3 as well. The V and J genes are TRBV5-4 and TRBJ2-3; 11 bases are a match to TRBD2. V shed 2 bases, J shed 5 bases, and the junction held 4 bases outside the gene matches. CDR1 SGHNT and CDR2 YYREEE come from the germline V gene (reference sequence). The CDR3 sequence is 15 residues long. CDR3 nucleotides: TGTGCCAGCAGCTTTAGCGGGGGGGCCGAAGATACGCAGTATTTT. Encoded protein: CASSFSGGAEDTQYF.

J is TRBJ1-6 and V is TRBV11-2; 7 positions match TRBD1. The CDR3 has 15 residues. The germline CDR1 and CDR2 sequences are SGHAT and FQNNGV. The trim removed 1 base at V and 10 bases at J, leaving 7 bases unmatched. Written as DNA, the CDR3 is TGTGCCAGCAGCTTAGTCTTGCAGGGGGGCTCACCCCTCCACTTT. Translated: CASSLVLQGGSPLHF.